Listed below are T cell receptor beta chains from one sample, sequenced in a study of blood T cell repertoires in COVID-19. The method was immunoSEQ multiplex PCR; TCRdb's version includes in-frame clones alone and lacks a portion of them. The sample holds approximately 270,000 clones; approximately 85% are singletons and the top ten take approximately 11%. Sequenced: peripheral blood. These receptors originate from a woman aged 70-85 years with acute or convalescent COVID-19. Both conserved end residues are part of each CDR3. The D gene is left open where the match is weak. Size is stated for part of the rows, as once, few or many counts, or as a class when the clone is expanded.

clone size,V gene,J gene,D gene,CDR3 DNA,CDR3 protein
-,TRBV2,TRBJ1-5,-,TGTGCCAGCAGTGAAGATGGGCGTAATCAGCCCCAGCATTTT,CASSEDGRNQPQHF
-,TRBV5-1,TRBJ1-2,TRBD1,TGCGCCAGCAGCTTGGAAGGACAGGGGGCAAAAGGCTACACCTTC,CASSLEGQGAKGYTF
-,TRBV7-2,TRBJ2-5,TRBD1,TGTGCCAGCAGCTTAGCCGGGACAGGCCAAGAGACCCAGTACTTC,CASSLAGTGQETQYF
-,TRBV7-9,TRBJ1-4,-,TGTGCCAGCAGCTTAGGGACAGCCTTTGGGGAAAAACTGTTTTTT,CASSLGTAFGEKLFF
-,TRBV2,TRBJ1-1,-,TGTGCCAGCAGTGATTTGGGAGGGCTTGAAGCTTTCTTT,CASSDLGGLEAFF
-,TRBV12-3/TRBV12-4,TRBJ1-2,-,TGTGCCAGCACCCCGGGGGGATATGGCTACACCTTC,CASTPGGYGYTF
-,TRBV7-8,TRBJ2-2,-,TGTGCCAGCAGCCGGTTGGCGAACACCGGGGAGCTGTTTTTT,CASSRLANTGELFF
-,TRBV5-3,TRBJ2-7,TRBD1,TGTGCCAGAAGCCTGCGTCTGGACAGGGTTAACGAGCAGTACTTC,CARSLRLDRVNEQYF
-,TRBV6-5,TRBJ1-1,-,TGTGCCAGCCAACGGGGGTGGGCGAACACTGAAGCTTTCTTT,CASQRGWANTEAFF
-,TRBV7-2,TRBJ2-3,TRBD2,TGTGCCAGCAGCTCCGGACTAGCGGGGCACACAGATACGCAGTATTTT,CASSSGLAGHTDTQYF
-,TRBV3-1/TRBV3-2,TRBJ1-1,-,TGTGCCAGCAGCCGGTCGACAGCGAACACTGAAGCTTTCTTT,CASSRSTANTEAFF
-,TRBV4-1,TRBJ1-2,-,TGCGCCAGCAGCCAAGTGGGCGGGCCAGTTGGTGGCTACACCTTC,CASSQVGGPVGGYTF
-,TRBV12-3/TRBV12-4,TRBJ2-2,TRBD2,TGTGCCAGCAGAGGACTAGTGGCCGGGGAGCTGTTTTTT,CASRGLVAGELFF
-,TRBV4-1,TRBJ1-2,-,TGCGCCAGCAGCCAGGGGGCGGCCCCGGGTACTGATGGCTACACCTTC,CASSQGAAPGTDGYTF
once,TRBV6-5,TRBJ2-7,TRBD2,TGTGCCAGCAGAGGGACTACGAGCTCCTACGAGCAGTACTTC,CASRGTTSSYEQYF
-,TRBV5-8,TRBJ1-1,TRBD1,TGTGCCAGCAGCTTGGGGGGGACAGGTGAAGCTTTCTTT,CASSLGGTGEAFF
few,TRBV5-6,TRBJ2-7,-,TGTGCCAGCAGCTTAGGTGGAGGATACGAGCAGTACTTC,CASSLGGGYEQYF
once,TRBV4-1,TRBJ2-7,TRBD1,TGCGCCAGCAGCCACCGGACAGGGATCGGCGAGCAGTACTTC,CASSHRTGIGEQYF
-,TRBV18,TRBJ1-6,-,TGTGCCAGCTCCCGGGACACGAGCTCCTATAATTCACCCCTCCACTTT,CASSRDTSSYNSPLHF
-,TRBV27,TRBJ2-5,-,TGTGCCAGACCGAGGGGGGGGTCCAGGGAGACCCAGTACTTC,CARPRGGSRETQYF
-,TRBV6-5,TRBJ1-1,TRBD1,TGTGCCAGCAGCACAGGGGCCGCCTACTACACTGAAGCTTTCTTT,CASSTGAAYYTEAFF
-,TRBV5-6,TRBJ1-6,TRBD1,TGTGCCAGCAGCCCCCGGACAGGTGGGGGAGCACCCCTCCACTTT,CASSPRTGGGAPLHF
-,TRBV2,TRBJ1-1,TRBD1,TGTGCCAGCAGACAGGACAGGGAGGGGACTGAAGCTTTCTTT,CASRQDREGTEAFF
-,TRBV27,TRBJ2-1,-,TGTGCCAGCAGTTTATCGTCGGGTGACCTGGCTCAGTTCTTC,CASSLSSGDLAQFF
-,TRBV19,TRBJ1-4,-,TGTGCCAGTAGTCCCACAGGTGGGGTTGAAAAACTGTTTTTT,CASSPTGGVEKLFF
-,TRBV4-1,TRBJ1-1,TRBD1,TGCGCCAGCAGCCCCAATGGACAGGGTCTGGACACTGAAGCTTTCTTT,CASSPNGQGLDTEAFF
-,TRBV6-4,TRBJ1-5,-,TGTGCCAGCGCTCCGTCCGCGGGTAATGGGCAGCCCCAGCATTTT,CASAPSAGNGQPQHF
once,TRBV3-1/TRBV3-2,TRBJ1-6,-,TGTGCCAGCAGCCAAGGACACAGTTATAATTCACCCCTCCACTTT,CASSQGHSYNSPLHF
-,TRBV5-4,TRBJ2-7,-,TGTGCCAGCAGCCCCTATGCAGGCGCCAACGAGCAGTACTTC,CASSPYAGANEQYF
-,TRBV5-6,TRBJ2-3,TRBD1,TGTGCCAGCAGCGCGGACAGGAGGCCGCAGTATTTT,CASSADRRPQYF
-,TRBV27,TRBJ1-4,TRBD1,TGTGCCAGCAGTTTACAGGGGGCCGGTGAAAAACTGTTTTTT,CASSLQGAGEKLFF
-,TRBV11-2,TRBJ2-7,TRBD1,TGTGCCAGCAGCTTCCCGGGACAGGGGCACGAGCAGTACTTC,CASSFPGQGHEQYF
-,TRBV9,TRBJ2-5,TRBD2,TGTGCCAGCGGGACTAGCGGGGGGGCCGTAACCCAGTACTTC,CASGTSGGAVTQYF
-,TRBV5-1,TRBJ1-1,-,TGCGCCAGCAGCCTGGGCACAGGGAGGAACACTGAAGCTTTCTTT,CASSLGTGRNTEAFF
-,TRBV5-4,TRBJ1-1,-,TGTGCCAGCCAGGGGCAGAACACTGAAGCTTTCTTT,CASQGQNTEAFF
-,TRBV18,TRBJ2-7,-,TGTGCCAGCTCACCATGGACAGCCTCCTACGAGCAGTACTTC,CASSPWTASYEQYF
-,TRBV29-1,TRBJ1-1,-,TGCAGCGTTGAGTCGGAGAGTATGAACACTGAAGCTTTCTTT,CSVESESMNTEAFF
-,TRBV7-8,TRBJ2-1,-,TGTGCCAGCAGCTCCCAGGGCTCCGATGAGCAGTTCTTC,CASSSQGSDEQFF
-,TRBV2,TRBJ2-2,-,TGTGCCAGCGTGGCGGGCCTTACGAACACCGGGGAGCTGTTTTTT,CASVAGLTNTGELFF
-,TRBV5-5,TRBJ1-3,-,TGTGCCAGCAGCTGGGGGCGGGGGTCGAACACCATATATTTT,CASSWGRGSNTIYF
-,TRBV7-9,TRBJ1-2,-,TGTGCCAGCAGCCCCGGGCAGGAGGGCTATGGCTACACCTTC,CASSPGQEGYGYTF
-,TRBV5-4,TRBJ2-3,TRBD2,TGTGCCAGCAGCACTCAGCGGGGCGGAGGGTATACGCAGTATTTT,CASSTQRGGGYTQYF
-,TRBV4-2,TRBJ1-1,-,TGTGCCAGCAGCCAAGCTCGCGGAATCGCTGAAGCTTTCTTT,CASSQARGIAEAFF
-,TRBV5-1,TRBJ1-6,TRBD1,TGCGCCAGCAGCCGCACAGGGGGCGATTCACCCCTCCACTTT,CASSRTGGDSPLHF
-,TRBV6-5,TRBJ2-3,TRBD2,TGTGCCAGCATGGATAGCGGGGGCACAGATACGCAGTATTTT,CASMDSGGTDTQYF
-,TRBV28,TRBJ1-1,-,TGTGCCAGCAGATCCCCAGGAAACACTGAAGCTTTCTTT,CASRSPGNTEAFF
once,TRBV10-3,TRBJ2-3,TRBD1,TGTGCCATCAGGTTAGGGGGCGCGGGCACAGATACGCAGTATTTT,CAIRLGGAGTDTQYF
once,TRBV7-2,TRBJ2-2,TRBD1,TGTGCCAGCAACAGGGGAGCGAACACCGGGGAGCTGTTTTTT,CASNRGANTGELFF
-,TRBV7-9,TRBJ2-2,-,TGTGCCAGCAGCTTAAGCGACACCGGGGAGCTGTTTTTT,CASSLSDTGELFF
-,TRBV19,TRBJ1-3,-,TGTGCCAGTAGTCGGACTGGCTCTGGAAACACCATATATTTT,CASSRTGSGNTIYF
-,TRBV9,TRBJ2-1,TRBD2,TGTGCCAGCAGCGTAGAGGCGGGGGGGTACAATGAGCAGTTCTTC,CASSVEAGGYNEQFF